This is a list of T cell receptor beta chains from one sample in a study of OX40 agonist ivuxolimab in advanced cancers. Profiled with immunoSEQ multiplex PCR; TCRdb holds only in-frame clones, not every one. The table has tens of thousands of clones, less than 90% seen once; the top ten hold around a quarter. The sequencing here drew on CD4+ or CD8+ T cells sorted from blood, taken in a trial of the OX40 agonist ivuxolimab. These receptors came from an adult with an advanced solid tumor such as melanoma, head and neck, liver or kidney cancer. Each CDR3 is given with its conserved first and last residue. Fields, in order: clone size, J gene, V gene, D gene, CDR3 DNA, CDR3 protein. A D gene is named only where the DNA matches it firmly. Rows may omit the clone size; those that give it use once, few, many or a size class.

size: few; J: TRBJ2-7; V: TRBV5-1; D: .; DNA: TGCGCCAGCAGCTTGTCTCAGGAGGGGGCGCGGGATATTTACGAGCAGTACTTC; CDR3: CASSLSQEGARDIYEQYF
size: .; J: TRBJ2-1; V: TRBV7-3; D: TRBD2; DNA: TGTGCCAGCAGCTTATATAGCGGGGAATACAATGAGCAGTTCTTC; CDR3: CASSLYSGEYNEQFF
size: once; J: TRBJ2-1; V: TRBV25-1; D: .; DNA: TGTGCCAGCAGTGACTTCGGGGGGCGGTCCTACAATGAGCAGTTCTTC; CDR3: CASSDFGGRSYNEQFF
size: .; J: TRBJ2-2; V: TRBV28; D: TRBD2; DNA: TGTGCCAGCATCGGGGGGGTCTACACCGGGGAGCTGTTTTTT; CDR3: CASIGGVYTGELFF
size: once; J: TRBJ2-1; V: TRBV10-3; D: TRBD2; DNA: TGTTCCTCGGGGGGGGTGAGCTCCTACAATGAGCAGTTCTTC; CDR3: CSSGGVSSYNEQFF
size: many; J: TRBJ1-2; V: TRBV29-1; D: .; DNA: TGCAGCGTTGAGACAGGATCTAACTATGGCTACACCTTC; CDR3: CSVETGSNYGYTF
size: .; J: TRBJ1-5; V: TRBV5-5; D: .; DNA: TGTGCCAGCAGCTTACCTACCGGGTCGAATCAGCCCCAGCATTTT; CDR3: CASSLPTGSNQPQHF
size: .; J: TRBJ2-7; V: TRBV15; D: TRBD2; DNA: TGTGCCACCAGACCTAGCGGGAGTGTATACGAGCAGTACTTC; CDR3: CATRPSGSVYEQYF
size: .; J: TRBJ2-5; V: TRBV11-3; D: .; DNA: TGTGCCAGCAGCCCTGGGGGTCGCGCGGAGACCCAGTACTTC; CDR3: CASSPGGRAETQYF
size: .; J: TRBJ1-2; V: TRBV6-5; D: .; DNA: TGTGCCAGCAGTTACCAAGGGGGGCATGACTATGGCTACACCTTC; CDR3: CASSYQGGHDYGYTF
size: .; J: TRBJ2-7; V: TRBV27; D: TRBD1; DNA: TGTGCCAGCAGCAGCAGGGGGACAACCTACGAGCAGTACTTC; CDR3: CASSSRGTTYEQYF
size: .; J: TRBJ2-1; V: TRBV28; D: TRBD2; DNA: TGTGCCAGCAGTTTACTGACTAGCGCGATCAATGAGCAGTTCTTC; CDR3: CASSLLTSAINEQFF
size: .; J: TRBJ2-7; V: TRBV6-5; D: TRBD1; DNA: TGTGCCAGCAGACCCGTCGGGGACAGAGGTGGCGAGCAGTACTTC; CDR3: CASRPVGDRGGEQYF
size: .; J: TRBJ2-1; V: TRBV19; D: .; DNA: TGTGCCAGCCACGCGGAGAGCTCCTACAATGAGCAGTTCTTC; CDR3: CASHAESSYNEQFF
size: .; J: TRBJ2-1; V: TRBV29-1; D: .; DNA: TGCAGCGTTGAAGTAGACCCTTACAATGAGCAGTTCTTC; CDR3: CSVEVDPYNEQFF
size: .; J: TRBJ2-7; V: TRBV28; D: .; DNA: TGTGCCAGTACCCTGTTTAAGTTTGGCTCCTACGAGCAGTACTTC; CDR3: CASTLFKFGSYEQYF
size: .; J: TRBJ1-1; V: TRBV5-5; D: .; DNA: TGTGCCAGCAGCCCCGGACAGCTTGAAGCTTTCTTT; CDR3: CASSPGQLEAFF
size: .; J: TRBJ2-2; V: TRBV29-1; D: TRBD2; DNA: TGCAGCGTTGTAGCGGGAGCGTCCGCCGGGGAGCTGTTTTTT; CDR3: CSVVAGASAGELFF
size: .; J: TRBJ2-3; V: TRBV10-1; D: .; DNA: TGCGCCAGCAGTGAGGCCAGTACCCTACCTACAGATACGCAGTATTTT; CDR3: CASSEASTLPTDTQYF
size: .; J: TRBJ2-7; V: TRBV7-7; D: .; DNA: TGTGCTAGCAGCTTGAGCGGGTGGACTACGCAGTACTTC; CDR3: CASSLSGWTTQYF
size: once; J: TRBJ1-5; V: TRBV6-1; D: .; DNA: TGTGCCAGCAGCGCTCATGGCGGGTCCCAGCATTTT; CDR3: CASSAHGGSQHF
size: .; J: TRBJ2-2; V: TRBV7-6; D: .; DNA: TGTGCCAGCAGGCCACAGGGAATCGGGGAGCTGTTTTTT; CDR3: CASRPQGIGELFF
size: .; J: TRBJ2-7; V: TRBV2; D: .; DNA: TGTGCCAGCACCGGAGGGGGCGCCTACGAGCAGTACTTC; CDR3: CASTGGGAYEQYF